These 17 T cell receptor beta chains share one sample of origin, sequenced in a study of T cell repertoires in cytomegalovirus infection. TCRdb processed the reads anew with MiXCR; each CDR3 protein has one entry. In the table there are 50,000 or so distinct CDR3 sequences, roughly 22% of which are singletons. No antigen is known for these receptors. Sequenced input: PBMCs, sequenced either directly or after in vitro stimulation (not recorded which). These receptors came from a human donor in good health (CMV status not recorded). Some clones in this sample may be carry-over from other donors' samples.

Ten or more counts support this clonotype. The rearrangement links TRBV7-9 to TRBJ2-7; D remains ambiguous. CDR3 length: 12 amino acids. Trimming shortened V by 5 bases and J by 6 bases, and 11 bases separated the two germline ends. In germline, CDR1 is SEHNR, CDR2 FQNEAQ (reference sequence). In DNA, the CDR3 is TGTGCCAGCAGCACTACCCCCCGCGAGCAGTACTTC. Amino acid sequence: CASSTTPREQYF.

This clonotype turned up a few times. Written as DNA, the CDR3 is TGCGCCAGCAGCTTGCTGTCAGGGGATATAGGAGATACGCAGTATTTT. Amino acids: CASSLLSGDIGDTQYF. The V call is TRBV5-1, the J call TRBJ2-3; possible D gene TRBD1, 6 bases. CDR1 is SGHRS and CDR2 is YFSETQ in the germline V gene. CDR3 length: 16 residues. V gave up 1 base and J gave up 5 bases, with 17 bases separating them.

As regards this clonotype: With a much larger clone just one base away, this may be a read error. The chain employs TRBV12-3 or TRBV12-4 and TRBJ2-1; D possibly corresponds to TRBD1 (5 bases). This CDR3 region has 14 residues. DNA for the CDR3: TGTGCCGGCAGTCCCGCCGAGGCAGGGAATGAGCAGTTCTTC. Encoded protein: CAGSPAEAGNEQFF.

The chain couples TRBV11-2 to TRBJ2-7; 11 nucleotides line up with TRBD1. Losses at the gene ends were 5 bases for V and 3 bases for J; bases not matched to a gene: 6. CDR3 length: 15 amino acids. The V gene's germline CDR1 is SGHAT and CDR2 FQNNGV. The CDR3 here is CASSRYGTGGYEQYF. For the CDR3, the DNA is TGTGCCAGCAGCCGTTATGGGACAGGGGGCTACGAGCAGTACTTC.

This clonotype has ten or more counts. The DNA of the CDR3 is TGTGCCAGCAGCGATTACGGACAGGGCACAGATACGCAGTATTTT. Protein sequence: CASSDYGQGTDTQYF. The chain joins TRBV28 to TRBJ2-3; 7 bases fit TRBD1. CDR3 size: 15 residues. The germline CDR1 and CDR2 sequences are MDHEN and SYDVKM. The junction had 7 bases not matched to a gene; V was cut back by 6 bases and J by 1 base.

In this sample, this clonotype turned up a few times. The gene calls are TRBV6-1 and TRBJ1-6, with D possibly TRBD1 on 5 matching bases. CDR1 is MNHNS and CDR2 is SASEGT in the germline V gene. The CDR3 is 16 amino acids. V was clipped by 5 bases and J by 3 bases, with 14 bases between them. CDR3 sequence reads: CASSRDWTSYNSPLHF. DNA of the CDR3: TGTGCCAGCAGTCGCGATTGGACAAGCTATAATTCACCCCTCCACTTT.

By frequency in the sample, this clonotype is medium-sized (0.01 to 0.1%). This chain connects TRBV28 to TRBJ2-7; tentatively, D is TRBD1 or TRBD2 (7 bases each). V dropped 3 bases and J dropped 5 bases, with 14 bases sitting between them. This CDR3 comprises 14 residues. The germline V gene encodes CDR1 MDHEN and CDR2 SYDVKM. Written as DNA, the CDR3 is TGTGCCAGCAGTTTGTCCAGGGGGGGCCACGAGCAGTACTTC. It yields the protein CASSLSRGGHEQYF.

The chain is built from TRBV7-6 and TRBJ2-1, with a possible D match to TRBD2 (7 bases). There are 15 residues in the CDR3. Trimming shortened V by 1 base and J by 7 bases, and 14 bases separated the two germline ends. The germline V gene encodes CDR1 SGHVS and CDR2 FNYEAQ. CDR3 amino acids: CASSLGGGSLNEQFF. In DNA form, the CDR3 reads TGTGCCAGCAGCTTAGGGGGGGGCTCTCTTAATGAGCAGTTCTTC.

The V and J genes are TRBV12-3 or TRBV12-4 and TRBJ2-7; a possible D gene is TRBD1 (5 bases). The CDR3 is 12 residues long. Trimming left V 6 bases short and J 6 bases short, with 12 bases between. The CDR3 is CASSQGRPEQYF. The CDR3 DNA reads TGTGCCAGCAGCCAGGGCCGACCCGAGCAGTACTTC.

This clonotype was detected a few times. The chain has TRBV5-1 and TRBJ2-3; D not resolved. Between the trimmed V and J ends, which lost 4 bases and 5 bases, there was a span of 11 bases. The germline gives CDR1 SGHRS, CDR2 YFSETQ. The CDR3 has 13 residues. The CDR3 sequence is CASSLQSLDTQYF. The DNA of the CDR3 is TGCGCCAGCAGCCTACAGTCCTTAGATACGCAGTATTTT. The variable domain in full, with the rest retrieved from reference TRBV5-1 and TRBJ2-3, is KAGVTQTPRYLIKTRGQQVTLSCSPISGHRSVSWYQQTPGQGLQFLFEYFSETQRNKGNFPGRFSGRQFSNSRSEMNVSTLELGDSALYLCASSLQSLDTQYFGPGTRLTVL.

The chain links TRBV27 to TRBJ1-2; D not resolved. Trimming took off 8 bases at V and 4 bases at J, with 14 bases between the two ends. Germline CDR1 MNHEY, CDR2 SMNVEV (reference sequence). The CDR3 is 13 amino acids. The CDR3 nucleotides read TGTGCCAGCGGCAGGAGTTCTGGCTATGGCTACACCTTC. Translation gives CASGRSSGYGYTF.

The chain has TRBV18 and TRBJ1-5; TRBD1 might be the D (5 bases). V shed 4 bases and J shed 4 bases, with 8 bases lying between them. Germline lookup yields CDR1 KGHSH and CDR2 LQKENI. The CDR3 totals 13 residues. The CDR3 bases are TGTGCCAGCTCACGACAGAGGAATCAGCCCCAGCATTTT. Its protein is CASSRQRNQPQHF.

The sample holds a few counts of this clonotype. This chain uses TRBV20-1 with TRBJ2-5, with 7 nucleotides matching TRBD2. With 2 bases clipped from V and 4 bases from J, the junction kept 4 bases outside the gene matches. The CDR3 has 13 residues. The germline V gene has CDR1 DFQATT and CDR2 SNEGSKA (reference sequence). CDR3 sequence (DNA): TGCAGTGCTAGATCAGCGGGGCCAGAGACCCAGTACTTC. The encoded protein is CSARSAGPETQYF.

The V gene is TRBV20-1, the J gene TRBJ1-3; perhaps TRBD1 as D (5 bases). CDR3 length: 15 residues. V was trimmed by 5 bases and J by 5 bases, leaving 19 bases between them. CDR1 and CDR2 (germline): DFQATT, SNEGSKA (reference sequence). In DNA, the CDR3 is TGCAGTGCTCCCCGCGAGGGACGGGGAAGAAACACCATATATTTT. Translated: CSAPREGRGRNTIYF.

V and J are TRBV20-1 and TRBJ2-7; no clear D gene. Germline V gene data show CDR1 as DFQATT and CDR2 as SNEGSKA (reference sequence). The CDR3 consists of 12 residues. Trimming shortened V by 1 base and J by 5 bases, and 9 bases separated the two germline ends. Written as DNA, the CDR3 is TGCAGTGCTAGAGCCGGAATCGACGAGCAGTACTTC. This codes for CSARAGIDEQYF.

A note on this clonotype: With a much larger clone just one base away, this may be a read error. The conserved closing phenylalanine or tryptophan is absent in this CDR3, likely reflecting a read error. The chain employs TRBV28 and TRBJ2-7; 9 bases align to TRBD2. V was clipped by 8 bases and J by 0 bases; unmatched bases: 8. The CDR3 is made up of 15 amino acids. The germline gives CDR1 MDHEN, CDR2 SYDVKM. CDR3 sequence (DNA): TGTGCCAGCGGTGGACCGGGACTAGCCTCCTACGAGCAGTACTCC. This gives the protein CASGGPGLASYEQYS.

V and J are TRBV7-2 and TRBJ2-1; TRBD1 matches at 9 bases. V lost 5 bases to trimming and J lost 7 bases; unmatched junction nucleotides: 15. The CDR3 consists of 17 residues. The germline V gene has CDR1 SGHTA and CDR2 FQGNSA. Here the CDR3 reads CASSPGTGQGSGNEQFF. The CDR3 DNA sequence: TGTGCCAGCAGCCCGGGGACCGGACAGGGGTCGGGTAATGAGCAGTTCTTC.